This T cell receptor (beta chain) originates from a study of blood T cell repertoires in COVID-19. At the level of the study: Acute-phase and convalescent COVID-19 samples originated in the United States, Italy and Spain. PBMCs, B-cell-depleted T cells, or T cells provided the cDNA or gDNA that made up the material.

The CDR3 runs 14 residues. Per the germline V gene, CDR1 is SNHLY and CDR2 is FYNNEI. Losses at the gene ends were 11 bases for V and 5 bases for J; bases not matched to a gene: 11. Method: immunoSEQ multiplex PCR; TCRdb's copy keeps in-frame clones and lacks some. The sample has about 140,000 clones, around 78% seen once. V and J are TRBV2 and TRBJ2-1; 8 nucleotides align to TRBD2. The source of this sequence is a woman over 75 with active or convalescent COVID-19. Material for sequencing was peripheral blood. The DNA for the CDR3 is TGTGCCCTCAACCCCGGGGGGGCGAACAATGAGCAGTTCTTC. Translated: CALNPGGANNEQFF.